The 24 T cell receptor beta chains below come from one sample, sequenced in a study of cytomegalovirus exposure and HLA in healthy donors. PCR employed 60 Vbeta and 13 Jbeta primers. Sequenced by immunoSEQ multiplex PCR; TCRdb stores in-frame clones only, minus some. The sample includes some 140,000 clones, 65% to 80% seen only once; the top ten take around 3%. Sequenced sample: PBMCs. The receptors originated from a man aged 40-49 years in good health and CMV-seronegative.

The rearrangement uses TRBV28 and TRBJ2-7; a possible D gene is TRBD1 (6 bases). The CDR3 consists of 14 residues. CDR1 and CDR2 from the germline V gene are MDHEN and SYDVKM. Trimming pared 3 bases from V and 4 bases from J, leaving 13 bases between. As DNA, the CDR3 is TGTGCCAGCAGTTTCCAGGGGCGCATGTACGAGCAGTACTTC. Amino acids: CASSFQGRMYEQYF.

V usage is TRBV10-3 and J usage is TRBJ2-7, with D tentatively TRBD1 (6 bases). The CDR3 is 15 residues long. Germline values: CDR1 ENHRY, CDR2 SYGVKD. V gave up 4 bases and J gave up 2 bases, with 15 bases separating them. CDR3 nucleotide sequence: TGTGCCATCAGTGCAGGGGACCCGGGAACCTACGAGCAGTACTTC. Its protein is CAISAGDPGTYEQYF.

The chain is built from TRBV11-2 and TRBJ2-7, with 9 bases aligning to TRBD2. This CDR3 has 14 residues. Germline CDR1 is SGHAT and CDR2 is FQNNGV. V trimming: 3 bases; J trimming: 2 bases; junction bases outside the gene matches: 2. CDR3 DNA: TGTGCCAGCAGCTTTGGCGGGAGGGCCTACGAGCAGTACTTC. Its translation is CASSFGGRAYEQYF.

This clone turned up a few times. The chain uses TRBV5-1 and TRBJ2-7; the D is unclear. V lost 5 bases and J lost 6, with 18 bases in between. The CDR3 runs 14 residues. CDR1 and CDR2 (germline): SGHRS, YFSETQ. The CDR3 DNA reads as TGCGCCAGCAGAGAGGAACACGGAACCTCCGAGCAGTACTTC. Translation gives CASREEHGTSEQYF.

The genes are TRBV11-2 and TRBJ2-4; 12 bases line up with TRBD2. Trimming at V came to 2 bases and at J to 0 bases, leaving 8 bases not matched to a gene. The germline gives CDR1 SGHAT, CDR2 FQNNGV. The CDR3 sequence is 19 residues long. The CDR3 is CASSLSLAGGRRAKNIQYF. In DNA, the CDR3 is TGTGCCAGCAGCTTAAGCCTAGCGGGGGGGAGGAGAGCCAAAAACATTCAGTACTTC.

The rearrangement links TRBV7-2 to TRBJ2-3; D gene unclear. Germline assignment: CDR1 SGHTA and CDR2 FQGNSA. V gave up 1 base and J gave up 5 bases, with 10 bases separating them. This CDR3 region has 14 residues. CDR3: CASSLVGLLDTQYF. As DNA, the CDR3 is TGTGCCAGCAGCTTAGTGGGCCTATTAGATACGCAGTATTTT.

The chain recombines TRBV7-3 with TRBJ2-2; D is unclear. The CDR3 runs to 16 residues. CDR1 and CDR2 (germline): SGHTA, FQGTGA. Between the trimmed V and J ends, which lost 2 bases and 0 bases, there was a span of 10 bases. This CDR3 reads CASSLLGVSNTGELFF. The DNA of the CDR3 is TGTGCCAGCAGCTTATTGGGCGTCTCGAACACCGGGGAGCTGTTTTTT.

The V call is TRBV30, the J call TRBJ2-5, with D possibly being TRBD1 (6 bases). Trimming took off 5 bases at V and 0 bases at J, with 10 bases between the two ends. The germline gives CDR1 GTSNPN, CDR2 SVGIG (reference sequence). The length of the CDR3 is 13 residues. The DNA of the CDR3 is TGTGCCTGGGGCACAGGGTACCAAGAGACCCAGTACTTC. This translates into CAWGTGYQETQYF.

In regard to this clone: The germline gene is not matched at one end of the junction; a read error may be the cause. CDR3 bases: TGTGCCTGCAGTGTCGACGGGACAGGGGACTTCTACGAGCAGTACTTC. This translates into CACSVDGTGDFYEQYF. The chain carries TRBV6-1 and TRBJ2-7, with 10 bases identical to TRBD1. This CDR3 has 16 residues. Looked up from germline, CDR1 is MNHNS and CDR2 is SASEGT.

This clone was detected a few times. The chain is built from TRBV6-5 and TRBJ2-5; 7 bases line up with TRBD2. Germline V gives CDR1 MNHEY, CDR2 SVGAGI. This CDR3 has 15 amino acids. V was pared by 5 bases and J by 5 bases, with 11 bases of the junction left unmatched. The CDR3 DNA reads TGTGCCAGCAGTGCGGGGGAGGGTCCACTTGAGACCCAGTACTTC. Encoded protein: CASSAGEGPLETQYF.

J is TRBJ2-3 and V is TRBV29-1; the D gene is possibly TRBD1 (6 bases). The germline gives CDR1 SQVTM, CDR2 ANQGSEA. V was pared by 3 bases and J by 5 bases, with 12 bases between. The CDR3 consists of 13 residues. The CDR3 sequence is CSVELDRQDTQYF. The CDR3 DNA is TGCAGCGTTGAGTTAGACAGGCAAGATACGCAGTATTTT.

The chain is built from TRBV30 and TRBJ1-1; the D is unclear. The CDR3 is made up of 13 amino acids. In germline, CDR1 is GTSNPN, CDR2 SVGIG (reference sequence). The V and J ends lost 4 bases and 1 base respectively, with 10 bases between them. The CDR3 here is CAWNKIANTEAFF. CDR3 DNA sequence: TGTGCCTGGAATAAGATAGCGAACACTGAAGCTTTCTTT.

The J gene is TRBJ2-4, the V gene TRBV4-1; 7 bases fit TRBD1. V lost 4 bases to trimming and J lost 5 bases; unmatched junction nucleotides: 5. Per germline, CDR1 MGHRA and CDR2 YSYEKL. The CDR3 is 14 residues long. The CDR3 bases are TGCGCCAGCAGCCGGCCGGGACAGCAAAACATTCAGTACTTC. Its translation: CASSRPGQQNIQYF.

J is TRBJ2-7 and V is TRBV5-6; 8 positions match TRBD2. The length of the CDR3 is 14 residues. After removal of 5 bases from V and 3 bases from J, the junction contained 7 bases not matched to a gene. Germline loops: CDR1 SGHDT, CDR2 YYEEEE. The CDR3 DNA sequence: TGTGCCAGCAGTTCCAGCGGGGGCCGCTACGAGCAGTACTTC. Translating it yields CASSSSGGRYEQYF.

The V gene is TRBV30, the J gene TRBJ2-1, with D maybe TRBD1 (5 bases). There are 15 residues in the CDR3. Trimming cost V 8 bases and J 5 bases, with 22 bases left between them. CDR1 and CDR2 (germline): GTSNPN, SVGIG (reference sequence). CDR3 nucleotide sequence: TGTGCCCGTCCCTCCCGCGACAGCGACCACAATGAGCAGTTCTTC. Its translation: CARPSRDSDHNEQFF.

In this sample, this clone turned up once. J is TRBJ1-2 and V is TRBV4-3; 7 positions agree with TRBD1. V shed 1 base, J shed 6 bases, and the junction held 2 bases outside the gene matches. The CDR3 sequence is 13 residues long. Germline V gene sequence: CDR1 LGHNA, CDR2 YSLEER. Here the CDR3 DNA reads TGCGCCAGCAGCCAAGCAGGGGGGAATGGCTACACCTTC. It specifies CASSQAGGNGYTF.

The chain employs TRBV4-3 and TRBJ2-7, with D possibly TRBD1 on 6 matching bases. Germline assignment: CDR1 LGHNA and CDR2 YSLEER. Deletions cut 2 bases from V and 6 bases from J, with 11 bases between. The CDR3 runs 13 residues. DNA of the CDR3: TGCGCCAGCAGCCAAAAAACAGGGTCCGAGCAGTACTTC. It translates to CASSQKTGSEQYF.

This clone has more than one count but fewer than ten. J is TRBJ2-7 and V is TRBV7-9; D is undetermined. Germline V gene sequence: CDR1 SEHNR, CDR2 FQNEAQ (reference sequence). Trimming removed 1 base from V and 2 bases from J, with 15 bases in between. The CDR3 contains 16 residues. Here the CDR3 DNA reads TGTGCCAGCAGCTTAGGCTTGTCGTCGGGTACCTACGAGCAGTACTTC. This sequence encodes CASSLGLSSGTYEQYF.

The rearrangement uses TRBV4-1 and TRBJ1-1, with D perhaps TRBD1 (5 bases). The V gene lost 5 bases and the J gene lost 4 bases, with 17 bases spanning the gap. CDR1 is MGHRA, CDR2 YSYEKL, per germline. The CDR3 is made up of 15 amino acids. The CDR3 region is CASSRNGGAGTEAFF. The CDR3 DNA sequence: TGCGCCAGCAGCAGGAACGGGGGTGCGGGCACTGAAGCTTTCTTT.

This sequence joins TRBV4-3 and TRBJ2-7; TRBD1 aligns across 9 bases. The CDR3 contains 17 residues. Germline V gives CDR1 LGHNA, CDR2 YSLEER. After removal of 0 bases from V and 2 bases from J, the junction contained 8 bases not matched to a gene. The CDR3 here is CASSQEVRTGVPYEQYF. The CDR3 DNA reads TGCGCCAGCAGCCAAGAAGTTAGGACAGGGGTCCCCTACGAGCAGTACTTC.

V is TRBV6-5 and J is TRBJ2-7, with 15 nucleotides matching TRBD2. This CDR3 has 16 residues. Germline V gene sequence: CDR1 MNHEY, CDR2 SVGAGI. Trimming removed 4 bases from V and 3 bases from J; junction bases left unmatched: 4. The CDR3 DNA reads as TGTGCCAGCAGTTCCGGGACTAGCGGGGGGATCTACGAGCAGTACTTC. Protein sequence: CASSSGTSGGIYEQYF.

This rearrangement joins TRBV11-3 to TRBJ2-2, with 8 bases that match TRBD2. This CDR3 region has 15 residues. The germline gives CDR1 SGHNT, CDR2 YENEEA. V dropped 0 bases and J dropped 7; count of bases not matched to a gene: 4. In nucleotides, the CDR3 is TGTGCCAGCAGCTTAGACGGGGGGGCTGGCGGGGAGCTGTTTTTT. It translates to CASSLDGGAGGELFF. Together with reference TRBV11-3 and TRBJ2-2, the CDR3 gives the full variable domain: EAGVVQSPRYKIIEKKQPVAFWCNPISGHNTLYWYLQNLGQGPELLIRYENEEAVDDSQLPKDRFSAERLKGVDSTLKIQPAELGDSAVYLCASSLDGGAGGELFFGEGSRLTVL.

The V gene is TRBV7-2, the J gene TRBJ1-1, with a tentative D call TRBD1 (6 bases). The V and J ends lost 4 bases and 10 bases respectively, with 13 bases between them. Germline V gene lookup returns CDR1 SGHTA and CDR2 FQGNSA. There are 12 residues in the CDR3. The CDR3 bases are TGTGCCAGCAGCTCCCCGGACAGAAGAGCTTTCTTT. Encoded protein: CASSSPDRRAFF.

This chain connects TRBV5-1 to TRBJ2-3, with 15 bases that match TRBD2. The CDR3 length is 17 residues. Germline assignment: CDR1 SGHRS and CDR2 YFSETQ. Trimming at V came to 4 bases and at J to 3 bases, leaving 6 bases not matched to a gene. Written as DNA, the CDR3 is TGCGCCAGCAGCCGGACTAGCGGGGGGGCCGAAACAGATACGCAGTATTTT. Translation gives CASSRTSGGAETDTQYF.